This entry concerns a single T cell receptor (beta chain). This CDR3 region has 11 residues. The germline V gene encodes CDR1 MNHEY and CDR2 SMNVEV (reference sequence). V was clipped by 8 bases and J by 7 bases, with 11 bases between them. These data belong to a study of blood T cell repertoires in COVID-19. About the research overall: The United States, Italy and Spain were the sources of the acute and convalescent COVID-19 samples. From T cells, B-cell-depleted T cells, or PBMCs came the material, which was cDNA or gDNA.

Authors' analysis steps: Nucleated cell number was recorded as an estimate derived from reference gene primer amplification. The table came from immunoSEQ multiplex PCR; TCRdb's copy has only in-frame clones and leaves some out. V, J and clone size were drawn from that table, and D and trimming were deduced from the DNA. This sample carries 120,000 or so clones, around nine tenths of them seen once, and the ten largest clones take less than 2.5%. The sample consisted of peripheral blood. This clonotype was sampled from a woman aged 45-60 years with acute or convalescent COVID-19. V and J are TRBV27 and TRBJ1-1; D gene uncertain. The CDR3 is CASWAGLEAFF. Here the CDR3 DNA reads TGTGCCAGCTGGGCTGGCCTTGAAGCTTTCTTT.